This T cell receptor beta chain was sequenced in a study of T cells after yellow fever vaccination. It was through 5'RACE template switching that TCR cDNA was made, with a universal primer site and UMIs added. TCRdb used MiXCR to reprocess the 5' RACE reads, holding one entry per CDR3 protein. The profile covers about 140,000 distinct CDR3 sequences, with roughly 8% appearing a single time and under 0.85% taken by the ten largest. In regard to this clonotype: Its antigen is still unknown.

Whole-study findings and limits: Some clonotypes, a small share, were shared between CD4 and CD8 compartments. The study noted that FACS-sorted repertoires could contain abundant clonotypes contaminating from the bulk population.

CDR1 is DFQATT, CDR2 SNEGSKA, per germline (reference sequence). The CDR3 length is 17 residues. Trimming at V came to 5 bases and at J to 1 base, leaving 9 bases not matched to a gene. The source of this sequence is a young man who received the YFV17D yellow fever vaccine. The chain recombines TRBV20-1 with TRBJ2-3; 13 nucleotides agree with TRBD2. The source was CD4+ T cells sorted from PBMCs, collected 5 days after the yellow fever booster vaccination. The CDR3 DNA reads as TGCAGTGCTTTCCGGACTAGCGGGAGATGGGGCACAGATACGCAGTATTTT. Protein: CSAFRTSGRWGTDTQYF.